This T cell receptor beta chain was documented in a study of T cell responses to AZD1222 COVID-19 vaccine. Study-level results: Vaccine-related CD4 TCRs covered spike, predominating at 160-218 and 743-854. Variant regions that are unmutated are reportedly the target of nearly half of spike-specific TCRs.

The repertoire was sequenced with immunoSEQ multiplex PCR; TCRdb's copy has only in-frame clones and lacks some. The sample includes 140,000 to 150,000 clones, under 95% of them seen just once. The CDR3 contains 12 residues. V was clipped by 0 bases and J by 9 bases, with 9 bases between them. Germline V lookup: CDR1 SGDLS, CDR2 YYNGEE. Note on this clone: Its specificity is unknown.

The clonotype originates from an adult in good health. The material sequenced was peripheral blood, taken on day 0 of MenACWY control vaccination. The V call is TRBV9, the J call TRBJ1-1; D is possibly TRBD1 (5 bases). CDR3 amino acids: CASSVEAGKAFF. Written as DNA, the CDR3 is TGTGCCAGCAGCGTAGAGGCAGGGAAAGCTTTCTTT.